This TCR beta chain was obtained from a study of T cell responses to AZD1222 COVID-19 vaccine. With respect to this clone: The antigen remains unidentified.

Study-wide points: White British ancestry dominated among donors, who included more females, and clonal diversity was possibly underestimated.

The table came from immunoSEQ multiplex PCR; TCRdb's copy has only in-frame clones and leaves some out. The sample includes roughly 100,000 clones, approximately 84% of them seen just once. Trimming cost V 5 bases and J 5 bases, with 12 bases left between them. CDR3 size: 13 residues. The germline gives CDR1 LNHDA, CDR2 SQIVND (reference sequence). The sample here was peripheral blood, taken 28 days after the second AZD1222 dose. The chain uses TRBV19 and TRBJ2-5; TRBD2 might be the D (5 bases). The TCR was taken from an adult who received the AZD1222 COVID-19 vaccine. The CDR3 nucleotides are TGTGCCAGTAGTTCCGGACGAGGGGAGACCCAGTACTTC. This codes for CASSSGRGETQYF.